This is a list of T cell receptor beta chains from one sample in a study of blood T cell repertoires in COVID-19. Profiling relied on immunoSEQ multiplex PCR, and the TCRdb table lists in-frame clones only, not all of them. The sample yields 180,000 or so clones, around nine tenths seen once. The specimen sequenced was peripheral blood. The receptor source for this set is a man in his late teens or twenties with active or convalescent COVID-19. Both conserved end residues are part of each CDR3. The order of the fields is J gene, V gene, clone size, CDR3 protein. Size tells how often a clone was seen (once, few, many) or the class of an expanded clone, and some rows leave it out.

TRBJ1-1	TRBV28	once	CASSNQGGRGNTEAFF
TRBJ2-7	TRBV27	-	CASSPKLAGSPDEQYF
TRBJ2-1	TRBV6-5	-	CASRETSSGHNEQFF
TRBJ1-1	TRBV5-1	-	CARIGVGGTEAFF
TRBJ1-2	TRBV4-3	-	CASSHRTGANYGYTF
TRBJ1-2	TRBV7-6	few	CASSLDREGGYTF
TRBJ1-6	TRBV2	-	CASSLGTDNSPLHF
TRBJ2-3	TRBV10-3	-	CAIMASDTDTQYF
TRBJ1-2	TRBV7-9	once	CASSLGRESHGYTF
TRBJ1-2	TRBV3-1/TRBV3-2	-	CASSQVVLGGRYGYTF
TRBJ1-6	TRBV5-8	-	CASRTGFNSPLHF
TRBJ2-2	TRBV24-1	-	CATSVAGGRTGELFF
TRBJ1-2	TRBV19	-	CASSIGGGAGYGYTF
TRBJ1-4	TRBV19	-	CASTGDLEKLFF
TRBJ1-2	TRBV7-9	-	CASSLGPGQGFGYTF
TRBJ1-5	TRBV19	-	CASSSPLGGGSQPQHF
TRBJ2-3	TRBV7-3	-	CASSSPGGGSTDTQYF
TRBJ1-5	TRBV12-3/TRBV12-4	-	CASNRGENQPQHF
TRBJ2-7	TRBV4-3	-	CASSQSLFGGSYEQYF
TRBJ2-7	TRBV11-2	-	CASSSEPSGRKEEQYF
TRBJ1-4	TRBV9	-	CASSVTPGGSEKLFF
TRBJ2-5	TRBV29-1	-	CSVEGDPSGKETQYF
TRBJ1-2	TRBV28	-	CASVRQAYGYTF
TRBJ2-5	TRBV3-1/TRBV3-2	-	CASSQDSSGGTQEIQYF
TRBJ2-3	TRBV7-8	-	CASSEGVGTDTQYF
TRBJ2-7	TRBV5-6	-	CASSLMTVNPYEQYF
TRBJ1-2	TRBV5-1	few	CASSGTGPAGYTF
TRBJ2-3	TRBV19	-	CASSAYGTYPSTDTQYF
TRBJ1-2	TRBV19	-	CASSRQGVYGYTF
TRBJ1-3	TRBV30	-	CAWGSEHGQGQYSGNTIYF
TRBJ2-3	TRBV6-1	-	CASSEAPWTGYSDTQYF
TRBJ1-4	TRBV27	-	CASSLYRGGEKLFF
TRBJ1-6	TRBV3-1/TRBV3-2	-	CASSQEYSHQINSPLHF
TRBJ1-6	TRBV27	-	CASSLRSWEIGNSPLHF
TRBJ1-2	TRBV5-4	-	CASSQQVGENYGYTF
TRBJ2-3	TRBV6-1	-	CASSEWTAASTDTQYF
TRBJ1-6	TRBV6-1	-	CASSEAPGTPKSPLHF
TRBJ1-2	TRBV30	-	CAWSRTGTDTF
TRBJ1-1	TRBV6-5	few	CASRGATEAFF
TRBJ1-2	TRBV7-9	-	CASSNSKGHSYGYTF
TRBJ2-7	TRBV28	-	CASSLDRDRGIHEQYF
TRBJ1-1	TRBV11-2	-	CASSWGTGVANTEAFF
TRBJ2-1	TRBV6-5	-	CASSYEGASYNEQFF
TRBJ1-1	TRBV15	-	CATSRDRTGGVTEAFF
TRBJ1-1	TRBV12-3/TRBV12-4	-	CASSLAGNTEAFF
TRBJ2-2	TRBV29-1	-	CSVEARGGGNTGELFF
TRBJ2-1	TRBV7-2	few	CASSLSLTTPSEQFF
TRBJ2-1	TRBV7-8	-	CASSRPLDGSLRGYNEQFF
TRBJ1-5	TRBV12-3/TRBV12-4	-	CASRGQGSQPQHF
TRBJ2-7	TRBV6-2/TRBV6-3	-	CASSVDRAGEQYF